The 11 T cell receptor beta chains in this list originate from one sample, sequenced in a study of T-cell reconstitution after alpha-beta-depleted transplantation in children. Unique molecular identifiers were incorporated when the TCRbeta library was constructed. TCRdb reprocessed the PCR reads with MiXCR, giving one entry per CDR3 protein. The sample shows some 500,000 distinct CDR3 sequences, over 25% of them seen only once. Sequencing used PBMCs from the stem cell graft donor, obtained from the stem cell graft. Source of these receptors: a human donor who donated a stem cell graft to a child with aplastic anemia.

CDR3 DNA sequence: TGTGCCAGCAGCTTCCTCCCGGGCCAAGAGACCCAGTACTTC. This translates into CASSFLPGQETQYF. V gene TRBV7-2 combines with J gene TRBJ2-5, with D hard to call. Per the germline V gene, CDR1 is SGHTA and CDR2 is FQGNSA. The V end was cut by 3 bases, the J end by 1 base, with 9 bases between. The length of the CDR3 is 14 residues.

The chain joins TRBV9 to TRBJ2-1, with 12 bases lining up with TRBD2. The ends lost 1 base at V and 1 base at J; junction bases unmatched: 15. Germline V gives CDR1 SGDLS, CDR2 YYNGEE. The CDR3 length is 21 residues. CDR3 nucleotides: TGTGCCAGCAGCGTATCTATCCTCGGGCTAGCGGGAGGGCGTTCCTACAATGAGCAGTTCTTC. It encodes CASSVSILGLAGGRSYNEQFF.

The chain joins TRBV27 to TRBJ1-6; unclear D gene. The CDR3 is made up of 14 amino acids. From germline, CDR1 is MNHEY and CDR2 SMNVEV (reference sequence). The V and J ends lost 8 bases and 5 bases respectively, with 13 bases between them. The CDR3 DNA sequence: TGTGCCAGCCCCCTCGACGGAGATAATTCACCCCTCCACTTT. Protein product: CASPLDGDNSPLHF.

The chain links TRBV7-2 to TRBJ2-1; D uncertain. There are 14 residues in the CDR3. The germline V and J ends were trimmed by 5 bases and 3 bases, with 11 bases remaining between them. Germline V CDR1 and CDR2: SGHTA, FQGNSA. CDR3 sequence: CASSRGDSYNEQFF. CDR3 bases: TGTGCCAGCAGCCGAGGAGATAGCTACAATGAGCAGTTCTTC.

The chain combines TRBV10-3 with TRBJ1-5, with D uncertain. The CDR3 totals 13 residues. Germline CDR1 ENHRY, CDR2 SYGVKD. The V and J ends lost 0 bases and 6 bases respectively, with 6 bases between them. In DNA form, the CDR3 reads TGTGCCATCAGTGAGTCGACCGGTCAGCCCCAGCATTTT. Translation gives CAISESTGQPQHF.

The chain's CDR3 is CASIEGTAPWNTEAFF. CDR3 DNA sequence: TGTGCCAGCATCGAAGGAACAGCTCCTTGGAACACTGAAGCTTTCTTT. The rearrangement uses TRBV5-6 and TRBJ1-1; D gene ambiguous. CDR1 is SGHDT and CDR2 is YYEEEE in the germline V gene. The CDR3 consists of 16 residues. The V gene lost 6 bases and the J gene lost 1 base, with 19 bases spanning the gap.

The gene calls are TRBV9 and TRBJ2-2; the match to TRBD2 covers 14 bases. Germline-derived CDR1 and CDR2 are SGDLS and YYNGEE. The CDR3 contains 14 residues. V lost 8 bases, J lost 10 bases, and 7 bases stayed unmatched. CDR3 bases: TGTGCCAGTCAGGGGACTAGCGGGAGTCAGGAGCTGTTTTTT. Its translation is CASQGTSGSQELFF.

The chain links TRBV9 to TRBJ2-1, with D possibly TRBD1 on 5 matching bases. The CDR3 is made up of 13 amino acids. Germline CDR1 is SGDLS and CDR2 is YYNGEE. V was pared by 3 bases and J by 6 bases, with 10 bases between. CDR3 residues: CASSAGHRNEQFF. In nucleotides, the CDR3 is TGTGCCAGCAGCGCCGGACATCGCAATGAGCAGTTCTTC.

This clonotype has a handful of counts. The rearrangement joins TRBV7-6 to TRBJ2-7; D call uncertain. The CDR3 length is 12 residues. V lost 4 bases and J 6 bases, leaving 10 bases between the germline ends. Germline V gene lookup returns CDR1 SGHVS and CDR2 FNYEAQ. Here the CDR3 reads CASSSHLTEQYF. Written as DNA, the CDR3 is TGTGCCAGCAGCTCCCACTTGACCGAGCAGTACTTC.

The genes are TRBV29-1 and TRBJ2-1, with 14 bases fitting TRBD2. V shed 2 bases and J 9 bases; nucleotides not matched to a gene: 9. This CDR3 region has 16 residues. Per germline, CDR1 SQVTM and CDR2 ANQGSEA. The CDR3 region has the DNA TGCAGCGTTGAATCAGGACTAGCGGGAGGCTGGAGTGAGCAGTTCTTC. This sequence encodes CSVESGLAGGWSEQFF.

The chain joins TRBV20-1 to TRBJ2-7; D is possibly TRBD1 (6 bases). Germline V gives CDR1 DFQATT, CDR2 SNEGSKA (reference sequence). V was pared by 5 bases and J by 5 bases, with 19 bases between. The length of the CDR3 is 14 residues. CDR3 bases: TGCAGTGCTGAAGTGACAGGAAGATTGGACGAGCAGTACTTC. It encodes CSAEVTGRLDEQYF.